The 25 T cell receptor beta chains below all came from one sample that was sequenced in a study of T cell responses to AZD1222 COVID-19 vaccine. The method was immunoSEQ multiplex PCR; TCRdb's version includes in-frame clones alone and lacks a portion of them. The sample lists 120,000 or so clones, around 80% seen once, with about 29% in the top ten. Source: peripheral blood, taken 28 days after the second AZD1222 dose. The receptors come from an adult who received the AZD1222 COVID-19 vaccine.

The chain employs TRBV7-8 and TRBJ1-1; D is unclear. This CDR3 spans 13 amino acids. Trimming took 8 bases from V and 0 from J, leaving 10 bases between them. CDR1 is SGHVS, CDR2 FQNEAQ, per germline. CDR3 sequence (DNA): TGTGCCAGCGCACAGAAGCTGAACACTGAAGCTTTCTTT. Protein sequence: CASAQKLNTEAFF.

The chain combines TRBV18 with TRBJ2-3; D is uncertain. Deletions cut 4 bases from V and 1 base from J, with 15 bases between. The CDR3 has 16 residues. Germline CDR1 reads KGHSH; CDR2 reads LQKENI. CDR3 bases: TGTGCCAGCTCACTCGGCGAACGGTCCGGCACAGATACGCAGTATTTT. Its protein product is CASSLGERSGTDTQYF.

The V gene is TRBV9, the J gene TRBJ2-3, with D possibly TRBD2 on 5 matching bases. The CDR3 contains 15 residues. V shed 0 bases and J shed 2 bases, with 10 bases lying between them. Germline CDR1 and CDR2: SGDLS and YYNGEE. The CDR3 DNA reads TGTGCCAGCAGCGTAGCTACGGGATACACAGATACGCAGTATTTT. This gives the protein CASSVATGYTDTQYF.

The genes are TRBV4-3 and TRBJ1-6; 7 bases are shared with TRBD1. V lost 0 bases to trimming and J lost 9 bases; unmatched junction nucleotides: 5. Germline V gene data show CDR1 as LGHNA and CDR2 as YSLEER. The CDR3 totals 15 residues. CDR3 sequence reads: CASSQDGGQASPLHF. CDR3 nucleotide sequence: TGCGCCAGCAGCCAAGATGGAGGACAGGCTTCACCCCTCCACTTT.

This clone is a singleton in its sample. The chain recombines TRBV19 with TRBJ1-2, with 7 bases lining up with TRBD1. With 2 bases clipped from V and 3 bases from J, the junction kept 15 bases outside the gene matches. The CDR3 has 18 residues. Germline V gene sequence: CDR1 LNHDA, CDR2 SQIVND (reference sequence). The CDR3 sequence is CASSIRGQNYPSHYGYTF. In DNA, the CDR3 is TGTGCCAGTAGTATAAGGGGACAGAACTACCCATCTCACTATGGCTACACCTTC.

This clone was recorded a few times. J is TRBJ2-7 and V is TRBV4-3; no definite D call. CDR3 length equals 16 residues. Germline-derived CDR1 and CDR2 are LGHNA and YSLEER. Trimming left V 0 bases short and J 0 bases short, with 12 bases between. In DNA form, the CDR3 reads TGCGCCAGCAGCCAAGAATTGGCTATCCTCTCCTACGAGCAGTACTTC. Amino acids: CASSQELAILSYEQYF.

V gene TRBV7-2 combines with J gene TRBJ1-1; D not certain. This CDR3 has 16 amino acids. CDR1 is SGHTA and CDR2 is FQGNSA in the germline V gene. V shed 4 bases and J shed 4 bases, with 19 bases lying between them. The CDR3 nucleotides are TGTGCCAGCAGCTCTATAGAAAGGGTTGGAGGCACTGAAGCTTTCTTT. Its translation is CASSSIERVGGTEAFF.

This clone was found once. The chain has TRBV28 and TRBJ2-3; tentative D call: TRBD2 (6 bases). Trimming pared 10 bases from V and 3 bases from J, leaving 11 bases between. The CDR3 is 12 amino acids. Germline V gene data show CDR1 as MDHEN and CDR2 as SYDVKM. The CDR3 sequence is CAIRRGTDTQYF. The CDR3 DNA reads TGTGCCATCCGTCGGGGGACAGATACGCAGTATTTT. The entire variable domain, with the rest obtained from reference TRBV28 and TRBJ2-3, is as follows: DVKVTQSSRYLVKRTGEKVFLECVQDMDHENMFWYRQDPGLGLRLIYFSYDVKMKEKGDIPEGYSVSREKKERFSLILESASTNQTSMYLCAIRRGTDTQYFGPGTRLTVL.

The DNA of the CDR3 is TGCGCCAGCAGCTTGGGGGACACTAACAATCAGCCCCAGCATTTT. Protein product: CASSLGDTNNQPQHF. The chain combines TRBV5-1 with TRBJ1-5; D is perhaps TRBD1 (6 bases). Germline CDR1 SGHRS, CDR2 YFSETQ. Trimming removed 0 bases at V and 3 bases at J, with 10 bases between. This CDR3 contains 15 residues.

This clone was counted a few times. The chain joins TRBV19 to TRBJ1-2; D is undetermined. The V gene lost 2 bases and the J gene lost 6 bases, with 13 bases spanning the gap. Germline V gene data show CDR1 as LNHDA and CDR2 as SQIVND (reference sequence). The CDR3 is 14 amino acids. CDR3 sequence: CASSITGPPDGYTF. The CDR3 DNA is TGTGCCAGTAGTATAACTGGCCCACCCGATGGCTACACCTTC.

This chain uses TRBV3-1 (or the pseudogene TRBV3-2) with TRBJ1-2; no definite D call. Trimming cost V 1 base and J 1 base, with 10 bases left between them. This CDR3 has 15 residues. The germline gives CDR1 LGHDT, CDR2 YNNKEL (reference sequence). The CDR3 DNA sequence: TGTGCCAGCAGCCAAGTCCAGAGCCTTAACTATGGCTACACCTTC. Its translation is CASSQVQSLNYGYTF.

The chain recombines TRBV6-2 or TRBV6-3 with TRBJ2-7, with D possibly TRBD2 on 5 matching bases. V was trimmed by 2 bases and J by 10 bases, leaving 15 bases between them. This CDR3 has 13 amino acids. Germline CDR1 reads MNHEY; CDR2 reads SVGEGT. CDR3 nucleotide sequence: TGTGCCAGCAGTTACACGACACAGACGGGACAGTACTTC. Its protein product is CASSYTTQTGQYF.

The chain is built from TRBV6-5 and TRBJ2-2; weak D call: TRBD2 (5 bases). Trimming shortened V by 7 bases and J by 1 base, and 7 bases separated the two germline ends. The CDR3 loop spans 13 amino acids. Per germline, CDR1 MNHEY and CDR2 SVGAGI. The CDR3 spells CASTEGNTGELFF. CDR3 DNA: TGTGCCAGCACCGAGGGGAACACCGGGGAGCTGTTTTTT.

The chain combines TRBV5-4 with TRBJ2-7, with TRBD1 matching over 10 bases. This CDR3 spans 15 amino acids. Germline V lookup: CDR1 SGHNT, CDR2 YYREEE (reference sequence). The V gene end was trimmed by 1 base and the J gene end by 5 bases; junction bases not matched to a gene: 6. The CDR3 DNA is TGTGCCAGCAGCTTGTTTGTGACAGGGGGCGACGAGCAGTACTTC. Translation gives CASSLFVTGGDEQYF.

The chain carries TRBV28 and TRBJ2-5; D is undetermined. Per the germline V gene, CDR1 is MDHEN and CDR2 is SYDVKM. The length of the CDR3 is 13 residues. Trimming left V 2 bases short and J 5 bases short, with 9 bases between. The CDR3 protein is CASSLAGGETQYF. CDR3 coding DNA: TGTGCCAGCAGTTTAGCAGGCGGCGAGACCCAGTACTTC.

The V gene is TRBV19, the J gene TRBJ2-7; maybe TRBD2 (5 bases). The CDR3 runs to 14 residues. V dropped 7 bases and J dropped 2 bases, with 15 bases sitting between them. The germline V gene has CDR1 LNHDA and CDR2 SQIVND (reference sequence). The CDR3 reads CASTPGGPTYEQYF. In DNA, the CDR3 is TGTGCCAGTACCCCCGGAGGCCCCACCTACGAGCAGTACTTC.

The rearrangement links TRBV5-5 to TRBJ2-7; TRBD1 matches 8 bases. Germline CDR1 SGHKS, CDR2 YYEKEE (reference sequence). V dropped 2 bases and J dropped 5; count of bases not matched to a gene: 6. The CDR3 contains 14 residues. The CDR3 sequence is CASSFRQGSNEQYF. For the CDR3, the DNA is TGTGCCAGCAGCTTTCGACAGGGGTCTAACGAGCAGTACTTC.

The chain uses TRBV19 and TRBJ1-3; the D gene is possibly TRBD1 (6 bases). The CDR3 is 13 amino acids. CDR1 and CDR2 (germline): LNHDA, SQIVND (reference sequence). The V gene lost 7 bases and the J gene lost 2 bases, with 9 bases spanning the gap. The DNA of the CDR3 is TGTGCCAGTATCGGGGACACTGGAAACACCATATATTTT. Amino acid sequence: CASIGDTGNTIYF. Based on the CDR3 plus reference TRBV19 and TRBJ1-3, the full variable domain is DGGITQSPKYLFRKEGQNVTLSCEQNLNHDAMYWYRQDPGQGLRLIYYSQIVNDFQKGDIAEGYSVSREKKESFPLTVTSAQKNPTAFYLCASIGDTGNTIYFGEGSWLTVV.

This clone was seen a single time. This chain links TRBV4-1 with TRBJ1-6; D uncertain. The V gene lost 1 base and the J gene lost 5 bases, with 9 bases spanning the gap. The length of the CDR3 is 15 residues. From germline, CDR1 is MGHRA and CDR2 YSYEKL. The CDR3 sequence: CASSQGWQDNSPLHF. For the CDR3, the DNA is TGCGCCAGCAGCCAAGGATGGCAGGATAATTCACCCCTCCACTTT.

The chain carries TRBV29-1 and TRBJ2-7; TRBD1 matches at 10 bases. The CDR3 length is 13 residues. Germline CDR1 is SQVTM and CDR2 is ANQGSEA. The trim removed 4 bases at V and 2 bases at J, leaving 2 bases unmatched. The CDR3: CSVGGQGPYEQYF. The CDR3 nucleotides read TGCAGCGTTGGGGGACAGGGGCCCTACGAGCAGTACTTC.

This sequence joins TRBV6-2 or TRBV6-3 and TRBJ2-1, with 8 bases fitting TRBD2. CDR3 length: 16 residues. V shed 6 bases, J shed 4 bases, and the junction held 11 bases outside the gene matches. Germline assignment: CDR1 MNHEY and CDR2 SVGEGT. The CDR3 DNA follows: TGTGCCAGCAGCCTGATGACGGGGGGGCTATACAATGAGCAGTTCTTC. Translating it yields CASSLMTGGLYNEQFF.

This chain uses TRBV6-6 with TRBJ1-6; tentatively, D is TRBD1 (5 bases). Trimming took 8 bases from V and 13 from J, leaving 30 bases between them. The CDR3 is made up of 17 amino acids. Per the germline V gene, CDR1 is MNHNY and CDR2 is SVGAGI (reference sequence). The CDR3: CASGRGKSPIISPPLHF. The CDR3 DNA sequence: TGTGCCAGCGGTCGGGGGAAGTCTCCTATAATTAGTCCGCCCCTCCACTTT.

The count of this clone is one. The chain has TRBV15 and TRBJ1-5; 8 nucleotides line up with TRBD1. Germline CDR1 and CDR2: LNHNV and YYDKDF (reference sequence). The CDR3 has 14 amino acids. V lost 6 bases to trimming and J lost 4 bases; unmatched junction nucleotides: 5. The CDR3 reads CATSFRGPNQPQHF. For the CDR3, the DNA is TGTGCCACCAGTTTCAGGGGGCCGAATCAGCCCCAGCATTTT.

The CDR3 loop is CASSSLDGRQETQYF. In DNA, the CDR3 is TGTGCCAGCAGCTCCCTGGATGGAAGACAAGAGACCCAGTACTTC. The chain carries TRBV11-2 and TRBJ2-5; D is ambiguous. The CDR3 is made up of 15 amino acids. V gave up 4 bases and J gave up 2 bases, with 14 bases separating them. Germline V gives CDR1 SGHAT, CDR2 FQNNGV. The entire variable domain, with the rest obtained from reference TRBV11-2 and TRBJ2-5, is as follows: EAGVAQSPRYKIIEKRQSVAFWCNPISGHATLYWYQQILGQGPKLLIQFQNNGVVDDSQLPKDRFSAERLKGVDSTLKIQPAKLEDSAVYLCASSSLDGRQETQYFGPGTRLLVL.

The CDR3 region is CASSFGTYEQYF. The CDR3 nucleotides read TGTGCCAGCAGCTTTGGGACCTACGAGCAGTACTTC. The chain has TRBV5-8 and TRBJ2-7; no definite D call. V lost 2 bases to trimming and J lost 2 bases, with 5 bases between them. CDR3 size: 12 residues. Per the germline V gene, CDR1 is SGHTS and CDR2 is YDEGEE.